The rows below give T cell receptor beta chains drawn from one sample of a study of cytomegalovirus exposure and HLA in healthy donors. The repertoire was sequenced with immunoSEQ multiplex PCR; TCRdb's copy has only in-frame clones and lacks some. This sample has 150,000 or so clones, with approximately 79% found just once. Sequenced material: PBMCs. The receptors were sampled from a woman between 45 and 60 years old in good health and CMV-seropositive. The CDR3 runs from the conserved cysteine through the conserved F or W. Each record gives: clone size, J gene, D gene, V gene, CDR3 protein, CDR3 DNA. The D gene is left open where the match is weak. Not every row has a clone size; where given, it reads once, few, many or a size class.

NA,TRBJ2-2,NA,TRBV10-1,CASSENFNPGELFF,TGCGCCAGCAGTGAGAACTTTAATCCCGGGGAGCTGTTTTTT
once,TRBJ1-6,TRBD1,TRBV19,CASSIRVDRVNNSPLHF,TGTGCCAGTAGTATACGAGTCGACAGGGTTAATAATTCACCCCTCCACTTT
NA,TRBJ1-2,NA,TRBV28,CASRQQGRYGYTF,TGTGCCAGCAGGCAACAGGGACGGTATGGCTACACCTTC
NA,TRBJ2-1,TRBD2,TRBV11-2,CASSSERASGGRSYNEQFF,TGTGCCAGCAGCTCCGAGCGGGCTAGCGGGGGCCGTTCCTACAATGAGCAGTTCTTC
NA,TRBJ2-7,NA,TRBV7-2,CASSLFSGRVNEQYF,TGTGCCAGCAGCTTATTCTCAGGCAGGGTCAACGAGCAGTACTTC
NA,TRBJ2-5,TRBD1,TRBV7-6,CASSFGTGKETQYF,TGTGCCAGCAGCTTCGGGACAGGGAAAGAGACCCAGTACTTC
NA,TRBJ2-7,NA,TRBV21-1,CASSPRRQGGSYEQYF,TGTGCCAGCAGCCCCCGGAGACAGGGGGGATCCTACGAGCAGTACTTC
few,TRBJ1-2,NA,TRBV20-1,CSAGGGGRYTF,TGCAGTGCGGGAGGGGGGGGACGCTACACCTTC
NA,TRBJ1-2,NA,TRBV28,CASRGGGGRYYGYTF,TGTGCCAGCAGAGGGGGGGGAGGCAGATACTATGGCTACACCTTC
NA,TRBJ2-1,TRBD2,TRBV23-1,CASSHRGVAGGGNEQFF,TGCGCCAGCAGTCACCGCGGGGTAGCGGGAGGAGGCAATGAGCAGTTCTTC
NA,TRBJ1-2,NA,TRBV19,CASSPIGAGTNYGYTF,TGTGCCAGTAGCCCTATAGGGGCAGGGACTAACTATGGCTACACCTTC
NA,TRBJ1-2,NA,TRBV7-2,CASSSYRDTIGGYTF,TGTGCCAGCAGCTCGTACCGGGACACGATCGGAGGCTACACCTTC
NA,TRBJ2-5,NA,TRBV7-6,CASSLAGFGVGETQYF,TGTGCCAGCAGCTTAGCGGGGTTCGGGGTGGGCGAGACCCAGTACTTC
few,TRBJ2-5,NA,TRBV4-3,CASSPNLAEQETQYF,TGCGCCAGCAGCCCGAACCTAGCAGAACAAGAGACCCAGTACTTC
NA,TRBJ1-6,NA,TRBV9,CASSVGSDISSPLHF,TGTGCCAGCAGCGTAGGCTCGGACATATCCTCACCCCTCCACTTT
NA,TRBJ1-1,NA,TRBV28,CASHTAMGPNTEAFF,TGTGCCAGCCACACCGCGATGGGGCCGAACACTGAAGCTTTCTTT
NA,TRBJ1-2,TRBD1,TRBV7-2,CASTRDRGLNYGYTF,TGTGCCAGCACCAGGGACAGGGGACTTAACTATGGCTACACCTTC
NA,TRBJ2-5,TRBD2,TRBV27,CASSLSLAGGPQTQYF,TGTGCCAGCAGTTTATCGTTAGCGGGGGGGCCACAGACCCAGTACTTC
NA,TRBJ1-3,TRBD1,TRBV4-1,CASSYMGQGASSGNTIYF,TGCGCCAGCAGTTATATGGGACAGGGGGCCAGCTCTGGAAACACCATATATTTT
NA,TRBJ1-2,NA,TRBV7-9,CASSLGSGAGYTF,TGTGCCAGCAGCTTAGGGTCAGGGGCCGGCTACACCTTC
NA,TRBJ2-1,NA,TRBV4-2,CASSQEVRIHSYNEQFF,TGTGCCAGCAGCCAAGAGGTGCGAATCCACTCCTACAATGAGCAGTTCTTC
NA,TRBJ2-5,NA,TRBV6-6,CASSFVETQYF,TGTGCCAGCAGTTTCGTAGAGACCCAGTACTTC
NA,TRBJ2-5,NA,TRBV7-9,CASSARDQETQYF,TGTGCCAGCAGCGCCCGGGACCAAGAGACCCAGTACTTC
NA,TRBJ2-4,TRBD1,TRBV5-1,CASSSTGGANIQYF,TGCGCCAGCAGCTCCACAGGGGGCGCGAACATTCAGTACTTC
NA,TRBJ1-5,NA,TRBV2,CASSEPWGGEPQHF,TGTGCCAGCAGTGAACCATGGGGCGGAGAGCCCCAGCATTTT
NA,TRBJ1-4,NA,TRBV5-4,CASSPGLSTGSANEKLFF,TGTGCCAGCAGCCCGGGCCTCTCAACAGGGTCAGCTAATGAAAAACTGTTTTTT
NA,TRBJ1-2,TRBD1,TRBV30,CAWSRQGREGYTF,TGTGCCTGGAGTCGACAGGGGAGAGAAGGCTACACCTTC
NA,TRBJ1-2,NA,TRBV5-6,CASSLDRDLYGYTF,TGTGCCAGCAGCTTGGACAGGGACCTCTATGGCTACACCTTC
few,TRBJ2-1,TRBD1,TRBV28,CASSSPRDRGDNEQFF,TGTGCCAGCAGTAGCCCCCGGGACAGGGGGGACAATGAGCAGTTCTTC
NA,TRBJ1-5,TRBD1,TRBV7-2,CASSLDRGNQPQHF,TGTGCCAGCAGCTTGGACAGGGGCAATCAGCCCCAGCATTTT
NA,TRBJ2-3,TRBD2,TRBV7-3,CASSQSTSGSQQYF,TGTGCCAGCAGCCAATCGACTAGCGGGAGCCAGCAGTATTTT
NA,TRBJ2-5,TRBD1,TRBV27,CASSSDRRETQYF,TGTGCCAGCAGTTCGGACAGGAGAGAGACCCAGTACTTC
NA,TRBJ2-2,TRBD1,TRBV5-1,CASSLEKGATNTGELFF,TGCGCCAGCAGCTTGGAGAAGGGGGCGACGAACACCGGGGAGCTGTTTTTT
NA,TRBJ1-3,TRBD1,TRBV28,CASLQGGSGNTIYF,TGTGCCAGCCTACAGGGGGGCTCTGGAAACACCATATATTTT
NA,TRBJ2-1,TRBD2,TRBV7-2,CASSFSTTSGDHRQFF,TGTGCCAGCAGCTTTTCTACCACTAGCGGGGACCACCGGCAGTTCTTC
once,TRBJ1-5,NA,TRBV10-3,CAISDRGGIRPQHF,TGTGCCATCAGCGATAGGGGGGGAATTCGGCCCCAGCATTTT
NA,TRBJ2-5,TRBD1,TRBV6-1,CASSPGSAGGETQYF,TGTGCCAGCAGTCCTGGATCGGCAGGGGGAGAGACCCAGTACTTC
once,TRBJ2-6,NA,TRBV29-1,CSVEATSGAGANVLTF,TGCAGCGTTGAGGCCACTTCAGGGGCTGGGGCCAACGTCCTGACTTTC
NA,TRBJ2-6,TRBD2,TRBV28,CASRPSGSGANVLTF,TGTGCCAGCAGGCCTAGCGGTTCTGGGGCCAACGTCCTGACTTTC
NA,TRBJ2-7,NA,TRBV7-9,CASSRDSAGYEQYF,TGTGCCAGCAGCCGCGACTCGGCTGGGTACGAGCAGTACTTC
NA,TRBJ2-4,NA,TRBV7-9,CASSLARLGALAKNIQYF,TGTGCCAGCAGCTTAGCTAGACTGGGGGCCCTAGCCAAAAACATTCAGTACTTC
few,TRBJ1-4,TRBD1,TRBV4-1,CASSRDREKLFF,TGCGCCAGCAGCCGGGACAGAGAAAAACTGTTTTTT
NA,TRBJ2-5,NA,TRBV7-2,CASSLSPGRGPQETQYF,TGTGCCAGCAGCTTATCCCCTGGGCGGGGGCCACAAGAGACCCAGTACTTC
once,TRBJ1-2,NA,TRBV6-5,CASRASANYGYTF,TGCGCCAGCAGGGCCAGTGCTAACTATGGCTACACCTTC
NA,TRBJ1-2,NA,TRBV2,CASSVRSGAIRGYTF,TGTGCCAGCAGTGTTCGATCAGGGGCGATTCGTGGCTACACCTTC
NA,TRBJ2-2,TRBD2,TRBV5-4,CASSLGGLAGDIRELFF,TGTGCCAGCAGCTTGGGAGGTCTAGCGGGCGATATCAGGGAGCTGTTTTTT
NA,TRBJ1-2,NA,TRBV16,CASSQLGVSNYGYTF,TGTGCCAGCAGCCAATTGGGCGTTTCTAACTATGGCTACACCTTC
NA,TRBJ2-5,NA,TRBV18,CASSPPSLAWETQYF,TGTGCCAGCTCACCACCCTCACTAGCATGGGAGACCCAGTACTTC
few,TRBJ2-7,TRBD2,TRBV6-5,CASRTSGSYEQYF,TGTGCCAGCAGGACTAGCGGGAGTTACGAGCAGTACTTC
NA,TRBJ2-7,TRBD1,TRBV4-3,CASSQSGTGPHEQYF,TGCGCCAGCAGCCAATCCGGGACAGGCCCCCACGAGCAGTACTTC
few,TRBJ2-5,NA,TRBV5-1,CASSGGTGTQETQYF,TGCGCCAGCAGCGGAGGGACGGGAACTCAAGAGACCCAGTACTTC
NA,TRBJ2-7,TRBD1,TRBV6-1,CASRQGAYEQYF,TGTGCCAGCAGACAGGGGGCCTACGAGCAGTACTTC
few,TRBJ2-5,TRBD2,TRBV4-3,CASSQGNIAGGPEETQYF,TGCGCCAGCAGCCAAGGGAACATAGCGGGGGGGCCCGAGGAGACCCAGTACTTC